These 8 T cell receptor beta chains originate from one sample sequenced in a study of regulatory T cells in long-lasting Graves disease. Time point denoted: newly diagnosed GD, antithyroid drugs for less than 3 months. There was RNA extracted from PBMCs, and the TCR library was made from it. iRepertoire HTBI primers and Arm-PCR of CDR3 regions built TCR beta libraries. TCRdb ran MiXCR on the multiplex PCR reads and lists one entry per CDR3 protein. The repertoire consists of 400,000 to 500,000 distinct CDR3 sequences, with about a sixth occurring once and the leading ten covering about 25%. This sample was also put to use in a study of T cells in Graves' hyperthyroidism and ophthalmopathy.

The specimen comprised peripheral blood mononuclear cells (PBMCs), sampled at new diagnosis, from a patient treated with antithyroid drugs. The receptors originated from a woman younger than 35 with Graves disease.

This clonotype was counted ten times or more. The chain links TRBV30 to TRBJ1-1; no clear D. From germline, CDR1 is GTSNPN and CDR2 SVGIG (reference sequence). Trimming pared 3 bases from V and 3 bases from J, leaving 8 bases between. The CDR3 loop spans 12 amino acids. CDR3 in DNA: TGTGCCTGGAGACCTCAATACACTGAAGCTTTCTTT. This codes for CAWRPQYTEAFF.

Regarding this clonotype: This may be a read error: a much more frequent sequence differs by one nucleotide. This sequence joins TRBV28 and TRBJ2-7, with D possibly called TRBD1 or TRBD2 (7 bases each). Trimming pared 7 bases from V and 2 bases from J, leaving 21 bases between. This CDR3 region has 16 residues. Germline V lookup: CDR1 MDHEN, CDR2 SYDVKM. CDR3 sequence (DNA): TGTGCCAGCACCACCCAGGGGGGGGGTACCCCCTACGAGCAGTACTTC. Translating gives CASTTQGGGTPYEQYF.

CDR3 bases: TGTGCCAGCAGAAGACGGGGTTTTGGAGCTTTCTTT. Its translation is CASRRRGFGAFF. The chain combines TRBV2 with TRBJ1-1; D gene ambiguous. Germline V CDR1 and CDR2: SNHLY, FYNNEI. The CDR3 is made up of 12 amino acids. V lost 6 bases to trimming and J lost 10 bases, with 15 bases between them.

The chain uses TRBV5-1 and TRBJ2-7; 9 bases agree with TRBD2. The CDR3 has 19 residues. V gave up 4 bases and J gave up 4 bases; unmatched junction bases: 21. Germline loops: CDR1 SGHRS, CDR2 YFSETQ. The CDR3 DNA is TGCGCCAGCAGCCGGAGTGGAACGTCCTCTAGCGGGGTGGGTTACGAGCAGTACTTC. Translation: CASSRSGTSSSGVGYEQYF.

The chain carries TRBV20-1 and TRBJ2-1; 10 bases are shared with TRBD2. The length of the CDR3 is 15 residues. The junction had 11 bases not matched to a gene; V was cut back by 5 bases and J by 7 bases. The germline CDR1 and CDR2 sequences are DFQATT and SNEGSKA (reference sequence). The CDR3 reads CSALYLAGAGNEQFF. The CDR3 DNA reads as TGCAGTGCTTTGTACCTAGCGGGGGCCGGGAATGAGCAGTTCTTC.

This clonotype has a count of ten or more. The chain carries TRBV20-1 and TRBJ2-3; TRBD2 aligns across 11 bases. Losses at the gene ends were 6 bases for V and 2 bases for J; bases not matched to a gene: 4. CDR1 and CDR2 (germline): DFQATT, SNEGSKA (reference sequence). The CDR3 loop spans 14 amino acids. This chain's CDR3 is CSASSGGTTDTQYF. CDR3 bases: TGCAGTGCCTCTAGCGGGGGGACCACAGATACGCAGTATTTT.

This clonotype was recorded many times. This chain joins TRBV12-3 or TRBV12-4 and TRBJ2-1, with 7 bases matching TRBD2. Trimming cost V 5 bases and J 9 bases; bases outside gene matches: 10. The CDR3 is 14 residues long. The CDR3 reads CASSPSGMRSEQFF. The CDR3 DNA reads as TGTGCCAGCAGTCCAAGCGGGATGAGGAGTGAGCAGTTCTTC.

In the case of this clonotype: This clone may be a read error of a much larger clone one base away. This chain's CDR3 is CATSRDAPGLAGGSRGRYNEQYF. The CDR3 DNA is TGTGCCACCAGCAGAGATGCCCCCGGACTAGCGGGAGGGTCGCGGGGCAGGTACAATGAGCAGTACTTC. The chain employs TRBV27 and TRBJ2-7; 15 nucleotides line up with TRBD2. Germline V lookup: CDR1 MNHEY, CDR2 SMNVEV (reference sequence). The CDR3 is 23 amino acids. After removal of 10 bases from V and 7 bases from J, the junction contained 35 bases not matched to a gene.